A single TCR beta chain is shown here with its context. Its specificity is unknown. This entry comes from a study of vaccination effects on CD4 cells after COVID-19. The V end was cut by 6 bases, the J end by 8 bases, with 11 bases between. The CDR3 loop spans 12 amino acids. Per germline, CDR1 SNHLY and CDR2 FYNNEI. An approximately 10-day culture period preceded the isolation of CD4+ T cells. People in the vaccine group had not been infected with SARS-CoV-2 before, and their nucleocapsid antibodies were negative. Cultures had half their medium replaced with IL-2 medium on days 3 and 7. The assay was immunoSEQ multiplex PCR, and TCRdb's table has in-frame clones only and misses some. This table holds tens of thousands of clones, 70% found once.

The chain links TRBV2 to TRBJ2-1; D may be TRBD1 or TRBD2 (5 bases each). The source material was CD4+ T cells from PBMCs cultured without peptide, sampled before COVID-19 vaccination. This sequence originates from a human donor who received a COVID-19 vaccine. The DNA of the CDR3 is TGTGCCAGCAGGGGGTTGGGGGATGAGCAGTTCTTC. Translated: CASRGLGDEQFF.